These T cell receptor beta chains were read from a single sample in a study of T cells in narcolepsy. Profiling relied on immunoSEQ multiplex PCR, and the TCRdb table lists in-frame clones only, not all of them. The sample shows some 20,000 clones, roughly 87% of them seen only once. The specimen sequenced was memory (CD45RA-) CD4+ T cells from blood. The receptors come from a human donor in good health. CDR3s include the opening cysteine and the closing phenylalanine or tryptophan. D genes are given only for firm matches. Clone size is not always given. Where it is, it says once, few, many or a class for expanded clones.

v_call,d_call,clone_size,j_call,cdr3_nt,cdr3_aa
TRBV2,-,-,TRBJ1-2,TGTGCCAGCAGTGCTACGGCCCCGCGGACCTTC,CASSATAPRTF
TRBV29-1,-,-,TRBJ1-2,TGCAGCGCCACGCGAGCGGGGGGGAACTATGGCTACACCTTC,CSATRAGGNYGYTF
TRBV15,TRBD1,-,TRBJ2-7,TGTGCCACCAGCAGAGGGGGGACAGTCTACGAGCAGTACTTC,CATSRGGTVYEQYF
TRBV27,TRBD1,-,TRBJ2-7,TGTGCCAGCAGTTTCAGGGACAGGGGGCCGCCAGGAGAGCAGTACTTC,CASSFRDRGPPGEQYF
TRBV5-4,TRBD1,-,TRBJ2-7,TGTGCCAGCAGCTTGAGACAGGGCCTCGAGCAGTACTTC,CASSLRQGLEQYF
TRBV7-6,-,-,TRBJ2-1,TGTGCCAGCAGCTTAGGCCAGGACAATGAGCAGTTCTTC,CASSLGQDNEQFF
TRBV10-3,-,-,TRBJ2-3,TGTGCCATCAGTGAGTCGAGTCAGGCCTCCAGAGATACGCAGTATTTT,CAISESSQASRDTQYF
TRBV27,TRBD2,once,TRBJ2-2,TGTGCCAGCAGCCGACTAGCGGACCTCAGCACCGGGGAGCTGTTTTTT,CASSRLADLSTGELFF
TRBV18,-,-,TRBJ2-5,TGTGCCAGCTCACCCCGGGGACAAGAGACCCAGTACTTC,CASSPRGQETQYF
TRBV5-6,TRBD1,-,TRBJ2-3,TGTGCCAGCAGCTGGGGGACAGGGGCTAGCACAGATACGCAGTATTTT,CASSWGTGASTDTQYF
TRBV18,-,-,TRBJ1-4,TGTGCCAGCTCGCCCCGGGCGGCCCGGGCCGCCCTTACTGAAAAACTGTTTTTT,CASSPRAARAALTEKLFF
TRBV5-1,-,once,TRBJ2-7,TGCGCCAGCAGCCCAGGACACCGCCTGACCCACGAGCAGTACTTC,CASSPGHRLTHEQYF
TRBV5-4,TRBD2,-,TRBJ2-5,TGTGCCAGCAGCTCCCCGCTGAGCGGGGTAAGAGAGACCCAGTACTTC,CASSSPLSGVRETQYF
TRBV29-1,TRBD1,-,TRBJ2-2,TGCAGCGCCGGACAGGGGCAGGCCGGGGAGCTGTTTTTT,CSAGQGQAGELFF
TRBV29-1,TRBD2,once,TRBJ2-7,TGCAGCCCCCGTAGCGGGAGCGAACCCTACGAGCAGTACTTC,CSPRSGSEPYEQYF
TRBV5-1,-,-,TRBJ1-5,TGCGCCAGCAGCTTGCTGGGGGGTCAGCCCCAGCATTTT,CASSLLGGQPQHF
TRBV15,-,-,TRBJ1-2,TGTGCCACCAGCCAGGGGTCTTCATCTATCTATGGCTACACCTTC,CATSQGSSSIYGYTF
TRBV5-1,TRBD1,-,TRBJ2-2,TGCGCCAGTAAACCCTTGACAGGGGCTACCGGGGAGCTGTTTTTT,CASKPLTGATGELFF
TRBV6-5,-,few,TRBJ2-7,TGTGCCAGCGGTCGGGACGGGACCTACGAGCAGTACTTC,CASGRDGTYEQYF
TRBV30,TRBD2,-,TRBJ2-3,TGTGCCTGGGGCTTACTAGCGGGAGGCGCAGATACGCAGTATTTT,CAWGLLAGGADTQYF
TRBV15,-,-,TRBJ1-3,TGTGCCAGACGACGCCATAACCCCGACTCTGGAAACACCATATATTTT,CARRRHNPDSGNTIYF
TRBV7-9,-,-,TRBJ2-7,TGTGCCAGCAGCCTCTCCAGTACTAGTAACGAGCAGTACTTC,CASSLSSTSNEQYF
TRBV27,-,-,TRBJ2-7,TGTGCCAGCAGTTTATTGGGCTACGAGCAGTACTTC,CASSLLGYEQYF
TRBV12-5,-,-,TRBJ2-7,TGTGCTAGTGGTTTGCCCGGGACACCCTACGAGCAGTACTTC,CASGLPGTPYEQYF
TRBV14,-,-,TRBJ1-2,TGTGCCAGCAGCCAATTCGGGGGTGGCTATGGCTACACCTTC,CASSQFGGGYGYTF
TRBV7-2,-,-,TRBJ2-7,TGTGCCAGCAGCTTAGGGGCCCCCGGGGGCGAGCAGTACTTC,CASSLGAPGGEQYF
TRBV27,-,-,TRBJ2-7,TGTGCCAGCAGTTTTAGGCCCGAAGGGGCCAACGAGCAGTACTTC,CASSFRPEGANEQYF
TRBV28,TRBD1,-,TRBJ1-6,TGTGCCAGCAGCCGGGGACAGTCCCCCCTCCACTTT,CASSRGQSPLHF
TRBV18,TRBD1,-,TRBJ2-7,TGTGCCAGCTCACCCCCGGGACAGGGATACAACGAGCAGTACTTC,CASSPPGQGYNEQYF
TRBV6-5,-,few,TRBJ1-3,TGTGCCAGCAGTCCGCCGGGGTCTGGAAACACCATATATTTT,CASSPPGSGNTIYF
TRBV19,-,-,TRBJ2-1,TGTGCCAGTAGTCGTCAGGGGGGTGAGCAGTTCTTC,CASSRQGGEQFF
TRBV7-9,-,-,TRBJ1-5,TGTGCCAGCAGTCCTCTCCGGGATCAGCCCCAGCATTTT,CASSPLRDQPQHF
TRBV6-1,-,-,TRBJ2-1,TGTGCCAGCAGTGAATTCGATAGCGGAGAGGAGCAGTTCTTC,CASSEFDSGEEQFF
TRBV5-8,-,-,TRBJ2-6,TGTGCCAGCAGCTTCTCCCTGGTGGACAGTTACCCCTCTGGGGCCAACGTCCTGACTTTC,CASSFSLVDSYPSGANVLTF
TRBV6-5,TRBD1,-,TRBJ1-5,TGTGCCAGCAGTTACTCAGGGGGCGGAAATCAGCCCCAGCATTTT,CASSYSGGGNQPQHF
TRBV21-1,-,-,TRBJ1-4,TGTGCCAGCAGCAAAGTTGGGTCATATCGGGACATATCCGGAGAAAAACTGTTTTTT,CASSKVGSYRDISGEKLFF
TRBV28,-,-,TRBJ2-7,TGTGCCAGCAGTTTAGGGGGTCGGGAGCAGTACTTC,CASSLGGREQYF
TRBV5-1,-,-,TRBJ1-3,TGCGCCAGCAGCTTGACAACAGGGTCTGGAAACACCATATATTTT,CASSLTTGSGNTIYF
TRBV7-2,-,-,TRBJ2-5,TGTGCCAGCAGCCAGACCCTTGGGGTAGAGACCCAGTACTTC,CASSQTLGVETQYF
TRBV14,TRBD1,-,TRBJ1-2,TGTGCCAGCAGCCCTTCGACAGGGCGTAGGACTAACTATGGCTACACCTTC,CASSPSTGRRTNYGYTF
TRBV5-1,TRBD1,-,TRBJ2-3,TGCGCCAGCAGCTCCCGGGACAGGGAGACCAATACGCAGTATTTT,CASSSRDRETNTQYF
TRBV5-8,-,-,TRBJ1-2,TGTGCCAGCAGCTTGAACAGGGACGGCGGCTACACCTTC,CASSLNRDGGYTF
TRBV5-1,-,-,TRBJ2-1,TGCGCCAGCAGCTTAGGCGGGGCGAATGAGCAGTTCTTC,CASSLGGANEQFF
TRBV14,-,-,TRBJ1-6,TGTGCCAGCAGCCAAGCTCTCGATTCACCCCTCCACTTT,CASSQALDSPLHF
TRBV19,TRBD1,-,TRBJ2-1,TGTGCCAGTAGTAGCGGCCGACAGGGCGCCTTCTACAATGAGCAGTTCTTC,CASSSGRQGAFYNEQFF
TRBV30,-,-,TRBJ1-1,TGTGCCTGGAGTGGGACAGATTTTGAAGCTTTCTTT,CAWSGTDFEAFF
TRBV6-1,-,-,TRBJ1-2,TGTGCCAGCAGCCCCAGTTTTTCCTATGGCTACACCTTC,CASSPSFSYGYTF
TRBV18,-,-,TRBJ2-1,TGTGCCAGCTCACCACTCACGGGCGGCGACAATGAGCAGTTCTTC,CASSPLTGGDNEQFF
TRBV5-6,TRBD1,-,TRBJ1-2,TGTGCCAGCAGCTTGCCCTTGACAGGGGCCTCTGGCTACACCTTC,CASSLPLTGASGYTF
TRBV6-5,TRBD2,-,TRBJ2-1,TGTGCCAGCAGTTACGCGGGCGGGAGTATGAATGAGCAGTTCTTC,CASSYAGGSMNEQFF
TRBV18,-,-,TRBJ1-5,TGTGCCAGCTCAGGGGTCGCGGTCGATCAGCCCCAGCATTTT,CASSGVAVDQPQHF
TRBV5-4,-,-,TRBJ1-2,TGTGCCAGCAGCTACCAAAATAACTATGGCTACACCTTC,CASSYQNNYGYTF
TRBV7-2,TRBD2,-,TRBJ2-1,TGTGCCAGCAGCTTAGCCTCTAGCGGCTACAATGAGCAGTTCTTC,CASSLASSGYNEQFF
TRBV6-5,TRBD1,-,TRBJ1-1,TGTGCCAGCAGGGACAGGGTACGAAACACTGAAGCTTTCTTT,CASRDRVRNTEAFF
TRBV7-9,TRBD2,-,TRBJ2-4,TGTGCCAGCAGCTTAGCCGGGAGCGGGGACATTCAGTACTTC,CASSLAGSGDIQYF
TRBV7-9,-,-,TRBJ2-7,TGTGCCAGCAGCGTCAGGAGGGGAGACGAGCAGTACTTC,CASSVRRGDEQYF